The next 5 T cell receptor beta chains were all read from a single sample in a study of sequential checkpoint blockade in melanoma. Using immunoSEQ multiplex PCR, the repertoire was profiled, and TCRdb retains in-frame clones only, with some absent. The table has over 10,000 clones, 70% to 85% seen once. Indicated treatment: randomized to nivolumab then ipilimumab (arm A) or the reverse (arm B). The material sequenced was CD8+ T cells sorted from blood (inferred from file names), taken from a patient given nivolumab and ipilimumab in sequence. Receptors were obtained from a human donor with melanoma.

V and J are TRBV6-6 and TRBJ1-1; D is perhaps TRBD1 (6 bases). This CDR3 is 15 amino acids long. V was cut by 3 bases and J by 5 bases, with 16 bases left in between. Germline values: CDR1 MNHNY, CDR2 SVGAGI (reference sequence). The CDR3: CASSYSETGRTEAFF. DNA of the CDR3: TGTGCCAGCAGTTATTCAGAGACAGGTCGAACTGAAGCTTTCTTT.

This clone showed up just a few times. The chain links TRBV25-1 to TRBJ2-7, with 8 bases lining up with TRBD2. Germline trimming cut 1 base from V and 2 bases from J; bases unmatched to any gene: 10. CDR3 size: 17 residues. Germline loops: CDR1 MGHDK, CDR2 SYGVNS. The CDR3 reads CASSESNRGRTPYEQYF. For the CDR3, the DNA is TGTGCCAGCAGTGAATCGAATCGCGGGAGGACCCCCTACGAGCAGTACTTC.

This clone was detected only once. The chain joins TRBV15 to TRBJ1-5; TRBD1 might be the D (5 bases). CDR3 length: 15 amino acids. Trimming stripped 4 bases from V and 5 bases from J, with 15 bases between. Germline V gives CDR1 LNHNV, CDR2 YYDKDF (reference sequence). The CDR3 is CATSIGRGVYQPQHF. The CDR3 coding sequence is TGTGCCACCAGCATAGGGCGGGGGGTCTATCAGCCCCAGCATTTT.

This clone was counted only a few times. V usage is TRBV25-1 and J usage is TRBJ1-3; D is perhaps TRBD1 (5 bases). V lost 1 base to trimming and J lost 0 bases, with 7 bases between them. Germline values: CDR1 MGHDK, CDR2 SYGVNS. The CDR3 has 15 residues. The CDR3 DNA reads as TGTGCCAGCAGTGAATCAACAGGCTCTGGAAACACCATATATTTT. Translating it yields CASSESTGSGNTIYF.

This clone was picked up one time. The chain is built from TRBV4-1 and TRBJ1-1; perhaps TRBD1 as D (5 bases). Germline-derived CDR1 and CDR2 are MGHRA and YSYEKL. With 4 bases removed from V and 3 bases from J, the gap between germline ends came to 12 bases. The CDR3 consists of 14 residues. Written as DNA, the CDR3 is TGCGCCAGCAGCCCCACCTGGGGGGACACTGAAGCTTTCTTT. It yields the protein CASSPTWGDTEAFF.